What follows describes a single TCR beta chain. PCR amplification relied on 60 Vbeta primers (plus 13 Jbeta primers). The data were produced by immunoSEQ multiplex PCR, yet TCRdb's version contains in-frame clones alone and is incomplete. The repertoire holds 130,000 or so clones, with roughly 60% as singletons. The data were taken from a study of cytomegalovirus exposure and HLA in healthy donors. V trimming: 5 bases; J trimming: 2 bases; junction bases outside the gene matches: 15. The V gene's germline CDR1 is MDHEN and CDR2 SYDVKM. The CDR3 contains 18 residues. The V call is TRBV28, the J call TRBJ1-2, with TRBD1 matching over 9 bases. The sample comprised PBMCs. The clonotype comes from a woman in her 40s in good health and CMV-seronegative. The CDR3 DNA is TGTGCCAGCAGTCCCGCACCTGGACAGGGGAACTTCAACTATGGCTACACCTTC. It is translated as CASSPAPGQGNFNYGYTF.